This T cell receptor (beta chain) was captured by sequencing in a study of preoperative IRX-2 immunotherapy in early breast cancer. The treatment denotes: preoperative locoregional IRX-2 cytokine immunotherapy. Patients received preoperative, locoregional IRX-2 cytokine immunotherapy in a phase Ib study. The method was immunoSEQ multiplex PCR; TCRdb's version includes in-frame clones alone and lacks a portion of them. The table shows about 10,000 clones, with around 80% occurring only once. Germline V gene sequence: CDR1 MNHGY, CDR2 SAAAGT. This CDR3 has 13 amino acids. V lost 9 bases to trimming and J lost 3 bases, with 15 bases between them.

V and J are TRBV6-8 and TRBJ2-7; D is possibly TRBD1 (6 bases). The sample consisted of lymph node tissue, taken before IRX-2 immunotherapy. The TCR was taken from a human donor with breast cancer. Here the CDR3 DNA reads TGTGCCAGTGCCGGGACATTCTACTACGAGCAGTACTTC. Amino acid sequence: CASAGTFYYEQYF.